The rows below give T cell receptor beta chains drawn from one sample of a study of CD8 T cells in ankylosing spondylitis. In TCRdb, the 5' RACE reads were re-called with MiXCR into one record per CDR3 protein. The top ten clones hold roughly 12% of a sample with approximately 110,000 distinct CDR3 sequences, nearly 25% of them seen once. Material for sequencing was synovial fluid, either unsorted or a sorted T cell fraction (not recorded which). Every receptor here comes from a male donor with ankylosing spondylitis. CDR3s include the opening cysteine and the closing phenylalanine or tryptophan. Each record gives: V gene, J gene, CDR3 protein.

TRBV7-2,TRBJ2-3,CASSLGHTGGISDTQYF
TRBV10-3,TRBJ2-1,CAISEPGQGYNEQFF
TRBV25-1,TRBJ1-4,CASSDPHRGRTNEKLFF
TRBV10-1,TRBJ2-5,CASSDIQYQETQYF
TRBV4-2,TRBJ2-1,CASSQRGATNEQFF
TRBV7-2,TRBJ1-5,CASSLIIRGPQHF
TRBV30,TRBJ2-3,CAWMPGQPPDTQYF
TRBV2,TRBJ1-4,CASNLNEKLFF
TRBV12-3/TRBV12-4,TRBJ1-1,CASSSPSLMNTEAFF
TRBV7-9,TRBJ2-3,CASSKKDGPSTDTQYF
TRBV11-2,TRBJ2-1,CASSPRSGSYNEQFF
TRBV6-6,TRBJ2-5,CASSALGSQYF
TRBV20-1,TRBJ2-1,CSARNFRASGRAGNEQFF
TRBV20-1,TRBJ1-5,CSAVNLKGTWGNQPQHF
TRBV10-1,TRBJ1-1,CASSVAARNTEAFF
TRBV4-1,TRBJ1-2,CASSQEAGQGLNYGYTF
TRBV12-3/TRBV12-4,TRBJ2-5,CASSFRRGGFQETQYF
TRBV15,TRBJ2-5,CATSRGQRRGETQYF
TRBV10-3,TRBJ2-1,CAISEGTTNEQFF
TRBV18,TRBJ1-1,CASSPPYGSDSTEAFF
TRBV6-6,TRBJ2-3,CASSTPGGPQYF
TRBV20-1,TRBJ1-2,CSAVRYRERGYTF
TRBV12-3/TRBV12-4,TRBJ2-3,CASSPDYLEDTQYF
TRBV4-1,TRBJ1-5,CASSQVWEGQPQHF
TRBV5-4,TRBJ1-4,CASSPRPRADEKLFF
TRBV30,TRBJ2-3,CAWNPSGRSTDTQYF
TRBV7-8,TRBJ2-1,CASSEPGTISYNEQFF
TRBV20-1,TRBJ2-7,CSARGGGEVYEQYF
TRBV10-3,TRBJ2-7,CAISVTRNPGESYEQYF
TRBV14,TRBJ2-4,CASSLRPSGRAKNIQYF
TRBV5-1,TRBJ2-5,CASSREVQETQYF
TRBV18,TRBJ2-1,CASSPPGLALNEQFF
TRBV7-9,TRBJ1-2,CASSLGTSDYGYTF
TRBV5-8,TRBJ2-2,CASSYRGPGELFF
TRBV4-2,TRBJ1-1,CASSPNWGTEAFF
TRBV29-1,TRBJ1-1,CSVYQQGDTEAFF
TRBV12-3/TRBV12-4,TRBJ2-1,CASSLLESASNEQFF
TRBV20-1,TRBJ2-3,CSAGFGQQDTDTQYF
TRBV7-9,TRBJ2-1,CASSLGGGRADFEQFF
TRBV24-1,TRBJ2-3,CATSDSRTAREQYF
TRBV7-9,TRBJ1-1,CASSTTGPLNTEAFF
TRBV4-2,TRBJ2-1,CASSLLADSYNEQFF
TRBV18,TRBJ2-7,CASSPQDEQYF
TRBV20-1,TRBJ2-3,CSARDLLAGVTDTQYF
TRBV18,TRBJ1-5,CASSQTGDQPQHF
TRBV20-1,TRBJ2-6,CSASRQSGANVLTF
TRBV20-1,TRBJ2-5,CSARDPRGRGETQYF
TRBV7-8,TRBJ1-1,CASSPRGENTEAFF
TRBV29-1,TRBJ2-1,CSVEGASGDPQFF
TRBV20-1,TRBJ1-5,CSAPQGIDQPQHF
TRBV7-2,TRBJ2-5,CASSSGDSIQETQYF